This T cell receptor beta chain was recovered during a study of blood T cell repertoires in COVID-19 (dated by TCRdb to 2019 to 2021). About the full investigation: Collaborator samples came from the United States, Italy and Spain and covered acute and convalescent phases of COVID-19. The material from the prospective study consisted of cDNA or gDNA derived from T cells, B-cell-depleted T cells, or PBMCs. The dataset comprised deeply sampled blood TCRbeta repertoires from subjects exposed to, actively infected with, or recovered from COVID-19. A freely available public database, intended as a resource for researchers studying the immune response to SARS-CoV-2, is where the repertoires were released. The samples were drawn from two sources: the first 160 participants of the ongoing ImmuneRACE study, and 1,000 to 1,500 subjects contributed by 6 global collaborators. A de-identified subject ID, COVID-19 status, age in years and sex were almost always included in the sample metadata. Where available, HLA class I and class II types were taken from metadata supplied by the sample provider and were not determined by assay-based typing.

The study at large found these results: Clinical and demographic metadata were provided uncurated, with the amount varying by source and participant.

TCRbeta CDR3 regions were amplified from genomic DNA using the immunoSEQ Assay, a bias-controlled multiplex PCR. The original methods were these. Within the assay, amplification of reference gene primers was used to estimate how many nucleated cells each sample contained. To quantify the absolute abundance of each unique TCRbeta CDR3 rearrangement, sequence reads were collapsed and filtered. For each sample, productive Simpson clonality was calculated by taking the square root of Simpson's diversity index across productive rearrangements. TCRdb re-hosts the immuneACCESS table, in-frame sequences only. Its copies lack some clones; in the studies checked, an unresolved V gene accounts for under half of them, and the cause for the rest is not known. V and J calls and clone size are copied from that table; D and trimming were computed from the DNA. The sample includes about 130,000 clones, with less than 90% observed a single time. Together, the top ten hold approximately 12% of the sample.

A second Seattle source provided samples from volunteer blood donors who had recovered from COVID-19. Whole blood was collected in K2EDTA tubes by collaborating institutions according to the institutions' own protocols. Collaborator samples were shipped for TCRbeta analysis as frozen whole blood, isolated PBMCs, or DNA extracted from either sample type. About this clone: Its antigen is not yet known. Base qualities are not provided; no much larger clone lies one nucleotide away.

The receptor's source is a woman aged 30 to 39 who had recovered from COVID-19. Sequencing was done on a sample of peripheral blood.

The CDR3 amino acid sequence is: CASSPDSDQPQHF. The DNA is as follows: TGTGCCAGCAGTCCCGACAGCGATCAGCCCCAGCATTTT. The chain couples TRBV6-6 to TRBJ1-5, and TRBD1 may be the D gene, going by 5 matching bases. Trimming at the junction amounts to 5 bases on V and 5 bases on J, and the germline ends lie 10 bases apart. Including the terminal cysteine and phenylalanine, the CDR3 comprises 13 residues. Here the CDR3 DNA is all that survives: 39 bases in frame from base 1. The germline V gene (reference sequence) sets CDR1 to MNHNY and CDR2 to SVGAGI.